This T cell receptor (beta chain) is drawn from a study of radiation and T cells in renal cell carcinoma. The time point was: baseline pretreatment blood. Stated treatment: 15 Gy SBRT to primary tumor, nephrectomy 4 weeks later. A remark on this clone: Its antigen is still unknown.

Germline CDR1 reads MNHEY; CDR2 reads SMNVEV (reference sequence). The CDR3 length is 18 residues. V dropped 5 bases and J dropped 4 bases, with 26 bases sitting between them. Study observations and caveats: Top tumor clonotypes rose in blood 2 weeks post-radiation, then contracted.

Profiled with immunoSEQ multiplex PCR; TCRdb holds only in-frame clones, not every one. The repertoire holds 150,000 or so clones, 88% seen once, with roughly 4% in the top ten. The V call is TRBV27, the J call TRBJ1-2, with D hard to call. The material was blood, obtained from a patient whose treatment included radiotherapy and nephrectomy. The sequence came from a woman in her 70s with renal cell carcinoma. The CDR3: CASSTTVGRTSTFYGYTF. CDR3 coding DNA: TGTGCCAGCAGTACGACGGTCGGACGGACCAGTACTTTCTATGGCTACACCTTC.